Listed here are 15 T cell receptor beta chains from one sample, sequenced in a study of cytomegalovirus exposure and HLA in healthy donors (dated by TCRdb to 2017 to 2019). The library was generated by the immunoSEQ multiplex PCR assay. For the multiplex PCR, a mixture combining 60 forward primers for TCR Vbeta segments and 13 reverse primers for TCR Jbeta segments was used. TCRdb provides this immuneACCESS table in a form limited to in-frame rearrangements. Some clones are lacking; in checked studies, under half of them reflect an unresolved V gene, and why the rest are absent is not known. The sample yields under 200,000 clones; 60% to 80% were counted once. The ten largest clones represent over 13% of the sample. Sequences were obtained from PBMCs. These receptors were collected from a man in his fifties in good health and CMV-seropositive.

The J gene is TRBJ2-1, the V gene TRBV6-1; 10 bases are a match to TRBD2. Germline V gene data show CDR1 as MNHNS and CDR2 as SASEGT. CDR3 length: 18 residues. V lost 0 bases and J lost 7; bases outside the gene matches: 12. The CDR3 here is CASSEAGGAGGRVNEQFF. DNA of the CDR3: TGTGCCAGCAGTGAAGCAGGAGGAGCGGGGGGGCGAGTAAATGAGCAGTTCTTC.

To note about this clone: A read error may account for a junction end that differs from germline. CDR3 nucleotide sequence: TGCGCCAGCAGCCCACAAGGGGCCGCAGGGTGGAACACTGAAGCTTTCTTT. This gives the protein CASSPQGAAGWNTEAFF. The chain combines TRBV11-2 with TRBJ1-1, with D possibly matching TRBD1 (5 bases). Germline-derived CDR1 and CDR2 are SGHAT and FQNNGV. The CDR3 has 17 amino acids.

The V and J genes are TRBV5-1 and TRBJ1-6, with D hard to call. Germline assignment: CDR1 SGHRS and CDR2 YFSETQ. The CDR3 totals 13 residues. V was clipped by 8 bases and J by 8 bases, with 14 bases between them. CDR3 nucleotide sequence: TGCGCCAGTTCTATCGGGGTGGATTCACCCCTCCACTTT. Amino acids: CASSIGVDSPLHF. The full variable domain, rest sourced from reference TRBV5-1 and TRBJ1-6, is KAGVTQTPRYLIKTRGQQVTLSCSPISGHRSVSWYQQTPGQGLQFLFEYFSETQRNKGNFPGRFSGRQFSNSRSEMNVSTLELGDSALYLCASSIGVDSPLHFGNGTRLTVT.

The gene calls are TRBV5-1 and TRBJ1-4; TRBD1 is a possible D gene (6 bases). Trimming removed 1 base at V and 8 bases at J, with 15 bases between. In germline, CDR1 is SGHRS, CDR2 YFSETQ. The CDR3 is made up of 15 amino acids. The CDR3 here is CASSLSQGGGEKLFF. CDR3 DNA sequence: TGCGCCAGCAGCTTGTCTCAAGGGGGTGGCGAAAAACTGTTTTTT. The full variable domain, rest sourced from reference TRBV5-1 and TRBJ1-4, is KAGVTQTPRYLIKTRGQQVTLSCSPISGHRSVSWYQQTPGQGLQFLFEYFSETQRNKGNFPGRFSGRQFSNSRSEMNVSTLELGDSALYLCASSLSQGGGEKLFFGSGTQLSVL.

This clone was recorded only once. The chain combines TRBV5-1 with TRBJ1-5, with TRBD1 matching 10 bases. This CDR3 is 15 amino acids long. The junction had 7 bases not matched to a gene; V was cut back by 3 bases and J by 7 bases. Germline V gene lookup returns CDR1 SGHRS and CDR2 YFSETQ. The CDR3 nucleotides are TGCGCCAGCAGCTCCGGGACAGGGGCGTCCCAGCCCCAGCATTTT. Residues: CASSSGTGASQPQHF.

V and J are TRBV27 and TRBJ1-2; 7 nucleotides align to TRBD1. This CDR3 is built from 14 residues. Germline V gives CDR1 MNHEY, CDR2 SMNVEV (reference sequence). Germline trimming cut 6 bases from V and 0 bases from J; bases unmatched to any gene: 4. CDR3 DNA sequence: TGTGCCAGCAGAGGGACAGCTTCTAACTATGGCTACACCTTC. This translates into CASRGTASNYGYTF.

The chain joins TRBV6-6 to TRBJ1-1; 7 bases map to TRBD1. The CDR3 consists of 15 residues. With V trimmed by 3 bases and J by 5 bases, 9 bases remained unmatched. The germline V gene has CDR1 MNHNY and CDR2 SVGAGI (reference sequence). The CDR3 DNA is TGTGCCAGCAGTTATGTGACAGGGAGGTTTACTGAAGCTTTCTTT. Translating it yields CASSYVTGRFTEAFF.

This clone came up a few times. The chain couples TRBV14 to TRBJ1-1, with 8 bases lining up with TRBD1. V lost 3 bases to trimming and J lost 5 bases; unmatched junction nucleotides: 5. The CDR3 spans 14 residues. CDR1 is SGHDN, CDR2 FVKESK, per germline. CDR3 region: CASSQNRGLTEAFF. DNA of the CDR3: TGTGCCAGCAGCCAGAACAGGGGGTTGACTGAAGCTTTCTTT.

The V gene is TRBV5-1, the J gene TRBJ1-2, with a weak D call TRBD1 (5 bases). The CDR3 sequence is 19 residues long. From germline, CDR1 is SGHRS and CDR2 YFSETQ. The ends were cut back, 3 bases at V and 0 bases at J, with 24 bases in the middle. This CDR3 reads CASSSLPWGGEGSNYGYTF. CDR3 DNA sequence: TGCGCCAGCAGCTCCCTTCCCTGGGGGGGAGAGGGGTCTAACTATGGCTACACCTTC.

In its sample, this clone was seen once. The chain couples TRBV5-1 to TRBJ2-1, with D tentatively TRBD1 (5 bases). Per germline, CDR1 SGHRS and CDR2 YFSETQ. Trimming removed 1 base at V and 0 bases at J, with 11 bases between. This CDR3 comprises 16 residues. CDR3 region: CASSLLGQGSYNEQFF. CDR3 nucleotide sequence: TGCGCCAGCAGCTTGCTCGGGCAGGGCTCCTACAATGAGCAGTTCTTC.

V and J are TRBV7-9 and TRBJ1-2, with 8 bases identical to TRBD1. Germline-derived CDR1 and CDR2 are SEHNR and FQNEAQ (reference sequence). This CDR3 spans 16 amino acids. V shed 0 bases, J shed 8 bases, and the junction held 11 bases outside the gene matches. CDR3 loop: CASSLAAGFGQGGYTF. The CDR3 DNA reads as TGTGCCAGCAGCTTAGCTGCAGGGTTCGGACAGGGAGGCTACACCTTC.

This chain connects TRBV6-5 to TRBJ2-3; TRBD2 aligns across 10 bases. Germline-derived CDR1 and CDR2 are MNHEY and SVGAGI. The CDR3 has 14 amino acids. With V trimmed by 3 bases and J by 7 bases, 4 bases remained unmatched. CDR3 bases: TGTGCCAGCAGTTATAGCGGGGGGCCTTATACGCAGTATTTT. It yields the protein CASSYSGGPYTQYF.

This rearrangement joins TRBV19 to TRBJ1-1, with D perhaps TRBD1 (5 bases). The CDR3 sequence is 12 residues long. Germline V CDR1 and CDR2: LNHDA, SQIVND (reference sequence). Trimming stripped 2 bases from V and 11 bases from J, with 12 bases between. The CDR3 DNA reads TGTGCCAGTAGTATAAGTCGGGAGGGGGCTTTCTTT. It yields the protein CASSISREGAFF.

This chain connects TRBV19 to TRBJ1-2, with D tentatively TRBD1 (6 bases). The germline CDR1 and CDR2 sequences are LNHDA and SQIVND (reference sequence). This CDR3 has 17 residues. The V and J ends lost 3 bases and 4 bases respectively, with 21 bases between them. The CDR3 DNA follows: TGTGCCAGTAGTATCGAGGACAGCTTCCCTACGATCTATGGCTACACCTTC. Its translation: CASSIEDSFPTIYGYTF.

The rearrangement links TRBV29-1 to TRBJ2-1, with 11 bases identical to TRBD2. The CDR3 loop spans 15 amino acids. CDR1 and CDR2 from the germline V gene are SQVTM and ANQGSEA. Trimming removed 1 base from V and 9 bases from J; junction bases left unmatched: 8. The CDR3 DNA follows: TGCAGCGTTGAAGGGCTCCTAGCGGGGGGCAGTGAGCAGTTCTTC. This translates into CSVEGLLAGGSEQFF.